The rows below give T cell receptor beta chains drawn from one sample of a study of CD8 T cells in Susac syndrome. TCRdb re-analysed the immunoSEQ multiplex PCR reads in MiXCR, keeping a single row per CDR3 protein. The sample has roughly 180,000 distinct CDR3 sequences, more than 90% seen once; the top ten hold around 0.14%. Sequencing was done on a sample of CD4+ T cells from PBMCs. These receptors all stem from a human donor in good health. The CDR3 runs from the conserved cysteine through the conserved F or W. D genes are given only for firm matches. Only part of the rows carry a size: once, few, many, or a class if the clone is expanded.

clone size,J gene,V gene,D gene,CDR3 protein,CDR3 DNA
once,TRBJ1-5,TRBV24-1,TRBD1,CATSTGQGDQPQHF,TGTGCCACCAGTACGGGACAGGGCGATCAGCCCCAGCATTTT
NA,TRBJ2-5,TRBV18,NA,CASSPPPPETQYF,TGTGCCAGCTCACCACCCCCCCCAGAGACCCAGTACTTC
NA,TRBJ2-6,TRBV5-6,NA,CASSLRGSGANVLTF,TGTGCCAGCAGCTTGCGGGGCTCTGGGGCCAACGTCCTGACTTTC
NA,TRBJ1-5,TRBV29-1,NA,CSVVPGDNQPQHF,TGCAGCGTTGTTCCCGGGGACAATCAGCCCCAGCATTTT
NA,TRBJ1-5,TRBV12-3/TRBV12-4,TRBD1,CASSLIRGAQHF,TGTGCCAGCAGTTTGATCAGGGGGGCCCAGCATTTT
NA,TRBJ1-1,TRBV12-3/TRBV12-4,NA,CASSLVGWGSWNTEAFF,TGTGCCAGCAGTTTAGTGGGGTGGGGTTCTTGGAACACTGAAGCTTTCTTT
NA,TRBJ2-5,TRBV7-6,NA,CASSASGNVQETQYF,TGTGCCAGCAGCGCGTCCGGGAACGTCCAAGAGACCCAGTACTTC
NA,TRBJ1-6,TRBV6-5,NA,CASKEGFNSPLHF,TGTGCCAGCAAGGAGGGGTTCAATTCACCCCTCCACTTT
once,TRBJ2-7,TRBV15,TRBD2,CATSRDAAGGLPGDEQYF,TGTGCCACCAGCAGAGATGCGGCGGGGGGCCTACCCGGAGACGAGCAGTACTTC
NA,TRBJ2-7,TRBV28,NA,CASSFNWQTAYEQYF,TGTGCCAGCAGTTTTAACTGGCAGACAGCCTACGAGCAGTACTTC
NA,TRBJ2-7,TRBV9,NA,CASSVDQVGYEQYF,TGTGCCAGCAGCGTAGATCAAGTCGGATACGAGCAGTACTTC
once,TRBJ2-5,TRBV10-3,NA,CAISEGWDQETQYF,TGTGCCATCAGTGAGGGCTGGGACCAAGAGACCCAGTACTTC
NA,TRBJ2-5,TRBV20-1,TRBD2,CSAVAGGLQETQYF,TGCAGTGCAGTAGCGGGGGGGCTCCAAGAGACCCAGTACTTC
NA,TRBJ2-3,TRBV29-1,NA,CSVEDLGPDTQYF,TGCAGCGTTGAAGATCTTGGTCCAGATACGCAGTATTTT
NA,TRBJ2-3,TRBV12-3/TRBV12-4,TRBD1,CASSPQGQGTDTQYF,TGTGCCAGCAGTCCCCAGGGACAGGGCACAGATACGCAGTATTTT
NA,TRBJ1-2,TRBV29-1,NA,CSVEVGAANYGYTF,TGCAGCGTTGAAGTGGGGGCTGCTAACTATGGCTACACCTTC
NA,TRBJ1-1,TRBV29-1,TRBD1,CSVRTGGNTEAFF,TGCAGCGTACGGACAGGGGGGAACACTGAAGCTTTCTTT
NA,TRBJ2-7,TRBV29-1,NA,CSAGNLEQYF,TGCAGCGCGGGGAACCTCGAGCAGTACTTC
NA,TRBJ1-6,TRBV4-3,NA,CASSQDRTAVYNSPLHF,TGCGCCAGCAGCCAAGACCGGACAGCAGTCTATAATTCACCCCTCCACTTT
NA,TRBJ2-5,TRBV20-1,TRBD2,CSASGASGGQETQYF,TGCAGTGCTAGTGGGGCTAGCGGGGGCCAAGAGACCCAGTACTTC
NA,TRBJ1-6,TRBV10-3,NA,CAISHGRANSPLHF,TGTGCCATCAGTCACGGACGGGCAAATTCACCCCTCCACTTT
NA,TRBJ2-6,TRBV24-1,NA,CATGGSPGANVLTF,TGTGCCACCGGTGGGAGCCCTGGGGCCAACGTCCTGACTTTC
once,TRBJ1-6,TRBV7-9,TRBD1,CASSQTGPSPLHF,TGTGCCAGCAGCCAGACAGGGCCATCACCCCTCCACTTT
NA,TRBJ1-6,TRBV5-1,NA,CASSFILGDSPLHF,TGCGCCAGCAGCTTTATTCTGGGGGATTCACCCCTCCACTTT
NA,TRBJ1-1,TRBV6-5,TRBD1,CASSYPTGTGGEAFF,TGTGCCAGCAGCTATCCTACCGGGACAGGGGGCGAAGCTTTCTTT
NA,TRBJ1-2,TRBV4-2,TRBD1,CASSNQAGTGTGYTF,TGTGCCAGCAGCAACCAGGCCGGGACAGGGACTGGCTACACCTTC
NA,TRBJ1-2,TRBV2,NA,CASREGPNYGYTF,TGTGCCAGCAGGGAGGGTCCTAACTATGGCTACACCTTC
NA,TRBJ1-4,TRBV29-1,NA,CSVERGNEKLFF,TGCAGCGTTGAAAGGGGGAATGAAAAACTGTTTTTT
NA,TRBJ1-2,TRBV23-1,NA,CASSQSDRNYGYTF,TGCGCCAGCAGTCAATCAGACAGGAACTATGGCTACACCTTC
NA,TRBJ2-5,TRBV13,TRBD1,CASSPGQGQTQYF,TGTGCCAGCAGCCCTGGACAGGGGCAGACCCAGTACTTC
NA,TRBJ2-3,TRBV7-9,NA,CASGGRTDTQYF,TGTGCCAGCGGGGGGCGGACAGATACGCAGTATTTT
NA,TRBJ1-5,TRBV20-1,NA,CSAVDRTDQPQHF,TGCAGTGCTGTGGACCGAACCGATCAGCCCCAGCATTTT
once,TRBJ2-1,TRBV11-3,NA,CASSASGAYNEQFF,TGTGCCAGCAGTGCGTCCGGGGCTTACAATGAGCAGTTCTTC
NA,TRBJ1-1,TRBV20-1,NA,CSARSGGGDTEAFF,TGCAGTGCTAGGTCGGGGGGCGGGGACACTGAAGCTTTCTTT
NA,TRBJ2-7,TRBV7-9,NA,CASSLVPSYEQYF,TGTGCCAGCAGCTTAGTCCCTTCCTACGAGCAGTACTTC
NA,TRBJ1-6,TRBV20-1,NA,CSARGDPYSPLHF,TGCAGTGCTAGAGGAGATCCCTATTCACCCCTCCACTTT
NA,TRBJ1-1,TRBV18,NA,CASSSEGNTEAFF,TGTGCCAGCTCGTCGGAAGGGAACACTGAAGCTTTCTTT
NA,TRBJ2-1,TRBV20-1,NA,CSARTLGGSSYNEQFF,TGCAGTGCTAGGACACTCGGGGGTAGCTCCTACAATGAGCAGTTCTTC
few,TRBJ2-3,TRBV3-1,NA,CASSQTGTTDTQYF,TGTGCCAGCAGCCAAACAGGGACGACAGATACGCAGTATTTT
few,TRBJ1-4,TRBV6-1,NA,CASSERGFGEKLFF,TGTGCCAGCAGTGAACGGGGATTTGGTGAAAAACTGTTTTTT
NA,TRBJ2-7,TRBV25-1,NA,CASGASGRTAEQYF,TGTGCCAGCGGAGCGTCGGGACGGACGGCCGAGCAGTACTTC
NA,TRBJ1-2,TRBV20-1,NA,CSASTGPGGGRQGYGYTF,TGCAGTGCTAGTACGGGCCCAGGAGGGGGGCGTCAGGGATATGGCTACACCTTC
NA,TRBJ2-5,TRBV5-4,TRBD2,CASSLAGHIGAQYF,TGTGCCAGCAGCTTAGCGGGGCACATCGGGGCCCAGTACTTC
NA,TRBJ1-2,TRBV30,TRBD1,CAWIGTGEMYYGYTF,TGTGCCTGGATTGGGACAGGTGAAATGTACTATGGCTACACCTTC
NA,TRBJ2-1,TRBV2,TRBD1,CASKGQGAHYNEQFF,TGTGCCAGCAAAGGACAGGGGGCGCACTACAATGAGCAGTTCTTC
NA,TRBJ1-2,TRBV29-1,NA,CSVGDTGTYGYTF,TGCAGCGTTGGGGATACAGGGACCTATGGCTACACCTTC
NA,TRBJ2-3,TRBV5-4,NA,CASSPKAVSTDTQYF,TGTGCCAGCAGCCCTAAGGCGGTTAGCACAGATACGCAGTATTTT
NA,TRBJ2-1,TRBV7-6,NA,CASSLKVQGPPSSYNEQFF,TGTGCCAGCAGCTTAAAGGTCCAGGGGCCTCCGAGCTCCTACAATGAGCAGTTCTTC
once,TRBJ1-5,TRBV15,NA,CATSRGGVRGNQPQHF,TGTGCCACCAGCAGAGGTGGGGTTCGGGGCAATCAGCCCCAGCATTTT
NA,TRBJ2-3,TRBV7-6,NA,CASSPARGPDTQYF,TGTGCCAGCAGCCCTGCGAGGGGACCAGATACGCAGTATTTT
NA,TRBJ2-7,TRBV7-2,NA,CASSKGMAAYEQYF,TGTGCCAGCAGCAAGGGTATGGCAGCCTACGAGCAGTACTTC
few,TRBJ1-6,TRBV3-1,TRBD1,CASSQHRDRDSPLHF,TGTGCCAGCAGCCAACACCGGGACAGGGACTCACCCCTCCACTTT
NA,TRBJ1-1,TRBV20-1,NA,CSASLPTRGIGTEAFF,TGCAGTGCTAGCCTCCCAACAAGGGGTATCGGCACTGAAGCTTTCTTT
NA,TRBJ2-5,TRBV27,TRBD1,CASGQGQETQYF,TGTGCCAGCGGACAGGGGCAAGAGACCCAGTACTTC
NA,TRBJ2-5,TRBV6-1,NA,CASSEVGGDETQYF,TGTGCCAGCAGTGAAGTGGGGGGTGATGAGACCCAGTACTTC